This TCR beta chain was sequenced for a study of cytomegalovirus exposure and HLA in healthy donors. This clone has a handful of counts. Its antigen remains unknown. Those who donated were healthy bone marrow donors. CDR3 length: 15 amino acids. CDR1 is MNHNS, CDR2 SASEGT, per germline. With V trimmed by 6 bases and J by 4 bases, 11 bases remained unmatched. General study findings and limits: V- and J-gene trimming of TCR beta was linked (in a later analysis) to a missense DCLRE1C variant.

A multiplex PCR was run with 60 Vbeta primers and 13 Jbeta primers. Generated by immunoSEQ multiplex PCR, the TCRdb table keeps only in-frame clones and is missing some. Of about 120,000 clones listed, around 79% are singletons. Material for sequencing was PBMCs. The genes are TRBV6-1 and TRBJ1-2; 7 nucleotides line up with TRBD1. This TCR came from a woman aged 18-29 years in good health and CMV-seronegative. In DNA, the CDR3 is TGTGCCAGCAGACAGCCCGGACAGGCCGTCTATGGCTACACCTTC. Protein product: CASRQPGQAVYGYTF.